This T cell receptor (beta chain) came from a study of blood T cell repertoires in COVID-19. The overall study: Both acute and convalescent COVID-19 samples were obtained from the United States, Italy and Spain. Sources were T cells, B-cell-depleted T cells, or PBMCs; the material itself was cDNA or gDNA.

In the authors' methods: Reference gene primer amplification gave estimated nucleated cell counts. Profiling relied on immunoSEQ multiplex PCR, and the TCRdb table lists in-frame clones only, not all of them. The V and J calls and clone size were taken over from that table, and D and trimming were inferred from the DNA. Among over 200,000 clones listed, around 88% were seen once. Sequences were obtained from peripheral blood. The receptor comes from a man at least 80 years old with acute or convalescent COVID-19.

The CDR3 here is CASSERAGRGLETQYF. In nucleotides, the CDR3 is TGTGCCAGCAGTGAACGGGCAGGGCGAGGATTGGAGACCCAGTACTTC. The chain recombines TRBV6-1 with TRBJ2-5; possible D gene TRBD1, 5 bases. Germline CDR1 reads MNHNS; CDR2 reads SASEGT. The V end lost 2 bases, the J end lost 5 bases, and 18 bases lay between the germline ends. This CDR3 contains 16 residues.